This is a list of T cell receptor beta chains from one sample in a study of CD8 T cells in ankylosing spondylitis. TCRdb re-derived calls from the 5' RACE reads in MiXCR, one entry per CDR3 protein. The sample lists about 240,000 distinct CDR3 sequences, about 11% seen once, with under 8% in the top ten. Sequenced material: blood, either unsorted or a sorted T cell fraction (not recorded which). The receptors originated from a male donor with ankylosing spondylitis or in good health (not recorded which). The CDR3 runs from the conserved cysteine through the conserved F or W. The order of the fields is D gene, V gene, clone size, J gene, CDR3 protein, CDR3 DNA. The D gene is left open where the match is weak. Size values are once, few and many counts, or a class for expanded clones, and some rows have none.

>.|TRBV4-1|many|TRBJ1-5
CASSQDLPWNQPQHF
TGCGCCAGCAGCCAAGATCTTCCCTGGAATCAGCCCCAGCATTTT
>TRBD1|TRBV5-1|many|TRBJ2-1
CASTLGDRGQEQFF
TGCGCCAGCACCCTTGGAGACAGGGGACAAGAACAGTTCTTC
>.|TRBV12-3/TRBV12-4|.|TRBJ2-1
CASSLQTAASNEQFF
TGTGCCAGCAGTTTACAGACGGCGGCCAGCAATGAGCAGTTCTTC
>TRBD2|TRBV20-1|many|TRBJ2-7
CSAREREYEQYF
TGCAGTGCTAGGGAGCGGGAATACGAGCAGTACTTC
>.|TRBV6-5|.|TRBJ2-5
CASSYGAPSETQYF
TGTGCCAGCAGTTACGGAGCCCCCAGTGAGACCCAGTACTTC
>.|TRBV12-3/TRBV12-4|many|TRBJ2-5
CASSHLGMRREETQYF
TGTGCCAGCAGCCACCTTGGTATGCGGAGAGAGGAGACCCAGTACTTC
>.|TRBV20-1|many|TRBJ2-7
CSASLQGWYEQYF
TGCAGTGCTAGTCTCCAGGGTTGGTACGAGCAGTACTTC
>TRBD2|TRBV5-1|few|TRBJ2-5
CASSSGGSQETQYF
TGCGCCAGCAGCTCGGGGGGATCCCAAGAGACCCAGTACTTC
>TRBD1|TRBV12-3/TRBV12-4|few|TRBJ2-5
CASSWTGGGETQYF
TGTGCCAGCAGTTGGACAGGGGGCGGTGAGACCCAGTACTTC
>.|TRBV3-1|few|TRBJ1-5
CASSPILGNQPQHF
TGTGCCAGCAGCCCCATCCTCGGCAATCAGCCCCAGCATTTT
>.|TRBV20-1|few|TRBJ1-1
CSAKGQRDTEAFF
TGCAGTGCTAAAGGACAGAGAGACACTGAAGCTTTCTTT
>TRBD2|TRBV6-1|many|TRBJ2-3
CASSEGLAGDTQYF
TGTGCCAGCAGTGAGGGACTAGCGGGAGATACGCAGTATTTT
>TRBD2|TRBV6-4|many|TRBJ2-2
CASTAGETGELFF
TGTGCCAGCACGGCGGGAGAAACCGGGGAGCTGTTTTTT
>TRBD1|TRBV5-1|many|TRBJ2-1
CASSSTGGSDEQFF
TGCGCCAGCAGCTCTACAGGGGGATCGGATGAGCAGTTCTTC
>.|TRBV28|many|TRBJ2-7
CASSLSGMGEQYF
TGTGCCAGCAGTTTGAGCGGCATGGGGGAGCAGTACTTC
>.|TRBV6-1|many|TRBJ1-6
CASRPGGTSKPPLHF
TGTGCCAGCAGACCCGGGGGGACCTCTAAACCACCCCTCCACTTT
>.|TRBV3-1|many|TRBJ1-1
CASSQGQFMNTEAFF
TGTGCCAGCAGCCAAGGACAGTTCATGAACACTGAAGCTTTCTTT
>TRBD2|TRBV7-2|many|TRBJ2-3
CASSFRAGGTDTQYF
TGTGCCAGCAGCTTTCGAGCGGGAGGCACAGATACGCAGTATTTT
>TRBD1|TRBV5-1|many|TRBJ1-1
CASSPRQGAGTEAFF
TGCGCCAGCAGCCCCCGACAGGGGGCAGGGACTGAAGCTTTCTTT
>.|TRBV5-1|many|TRBJ2-7
CASSLGGRTSPYEQYF
TGCGCCAGCAGCTTGGGAGGGCGGACCTCGCCCTACGAGCAGTACTTC
>TRBD1|TRBV29-1|.|TRBJ1-1
CSVGRLQGLNTEAFF
TGCAGCGTTGGTCGCTTACAGGGGCTGAACACTGAAGCTTTCTTT
>TRBD2|TRBV12-3/TRBV12-4|many|TRBJ2-3
CATSSGGLADTQYF
TGTGCTACCAGTTCGGGCGGACTAGCCGATACGCAGTATTTT
>.|TRBV7-9|few|TRBJ1-2
CASSLGTSWYGYTF
TGTGCCAGCAGCCTAGGGACATCATGGTATGGCTACACCTTC